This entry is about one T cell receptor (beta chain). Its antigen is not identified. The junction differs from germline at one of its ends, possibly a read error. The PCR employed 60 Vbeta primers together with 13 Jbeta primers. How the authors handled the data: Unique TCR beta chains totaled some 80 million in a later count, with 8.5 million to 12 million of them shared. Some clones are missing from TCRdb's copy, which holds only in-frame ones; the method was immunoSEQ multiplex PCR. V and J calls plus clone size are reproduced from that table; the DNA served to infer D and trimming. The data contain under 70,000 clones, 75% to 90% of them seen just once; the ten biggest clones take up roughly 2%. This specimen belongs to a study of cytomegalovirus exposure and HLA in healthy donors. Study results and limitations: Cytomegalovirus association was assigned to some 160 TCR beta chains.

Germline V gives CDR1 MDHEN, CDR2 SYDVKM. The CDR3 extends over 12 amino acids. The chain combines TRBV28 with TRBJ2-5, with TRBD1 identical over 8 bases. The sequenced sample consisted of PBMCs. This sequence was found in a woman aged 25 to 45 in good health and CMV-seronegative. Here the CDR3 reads CASQGTGKTRYF. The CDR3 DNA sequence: TGTGCCAGTCAGGGGACAGGAAAGACCCGGTACTTC.